Here is one T cell receptor beta chain with its context. The antigen remains unidentified. This sample was included in a study of Graves' ophthalmopathy and Graves' hyperthyroidism. Study-wide points: Clonotypes were expanded in thyroid at above 0.001 frequency, and most also appeared in blood.

RNA transcripts were the template, and TCR beta CDR3 regions were amplified from them. HTBI primers were used in a first-round RT-PCR, which preceded a second-round multiplex PCR. TCRdb processed the multiplex PCR reads anew with MiXCR; each CDR3 protein has one entry. The sample lists some 210,000 distinct CDR3 sequences, about 32% seen once, with approximately 9.1% in the top ten. There are 14 residues in the CDR3. Germline-derived CDR1 and CDR2 are SGHTA and FQGNSA. The ends lost 5 bases at V and 4 bases at J; junction bases unmatched: 7. Sequencing was done on a sample of peripheral blood. The chain uses TRBV7-2 and TRBJ2-5, with 7 bases fitting TRBD2. This TCR was recovered from a man aged 45 to 65 with Graves' ophthalmopathy. The CDR3 sequence: CASSRGLVPETQYF. CDR3 nucleotide sequence: TGTGCCAGCAGCCGTGGACTAGTCCCAGAGACCCAGTACTTC.